This TCR beta chain was identified in a study of blood T cell repertoires in COVID-19. Study at large: Specimens from acute and convalescent COVID-19 originated in the United States, Italy and Spain. Nucleic acid was either cDNA or gDNA, and it came from T cells, B-cell-depleted T cells, or PBMCs.

V was shortened by 2 bases and J by 3 bases, with 16 bases between the two germline ends. Germline values: CDR1 SEHNR, CDR2 FQNEAQ (reference sequence). This CDR3 has 16 residues. In the original analysis: Using reference gene primer amplification, nucleated cell counts were estimated. The assay was immunoSEQ multiplex PCR, and TCRdb's table has in-frame clones only and misses some. V and J calls and clone size follow that table, whereas D and trimming were derived from the DNA. Counted here are over 120,000 clones, around 84% occurring once; the ten biggest clones make up about 2.6%. This sequence joins TRBV7-9 and TRBJ1-1, with D unresolved. Material for sequencing was peripheral blood. This TCR was recovered from a human donor with acute or convalescent COVID-19. The donor label of this sample is uncertain. The CDR3 DNA reads as TGTGCCAGCAGCTTACTCCCGACTAAAACGCACACTGAAGCTTTCTTT. It translates to CASSLLPTKTHTEAFF.